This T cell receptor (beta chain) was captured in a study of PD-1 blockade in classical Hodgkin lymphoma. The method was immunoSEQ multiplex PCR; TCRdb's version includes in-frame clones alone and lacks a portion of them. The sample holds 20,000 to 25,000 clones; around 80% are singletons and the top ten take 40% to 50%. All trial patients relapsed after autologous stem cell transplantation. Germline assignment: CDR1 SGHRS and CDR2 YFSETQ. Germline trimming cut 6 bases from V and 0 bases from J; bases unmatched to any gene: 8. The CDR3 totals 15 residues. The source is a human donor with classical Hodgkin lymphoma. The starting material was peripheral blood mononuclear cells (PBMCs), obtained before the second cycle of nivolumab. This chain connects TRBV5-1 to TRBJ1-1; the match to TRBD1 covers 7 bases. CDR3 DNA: TGCGCCAGCAATGAGGGGGCAGTCATGAACACTGAAGCTTTCTTT. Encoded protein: CASNEGAVMNTEAFF.